A single sample gave rise to the 2 T cell receptor beta chains below, sequenced in a study of blood T cell repertoires in COVID-19. Method: immunoSEQ multiplex PCR; TCRdb's copy keeps in-frame clones and lacks some. Of roughly 180,000 clones listed, roughly four fifths are singletons. The material sequenced was peripheral blood. The receptor set was obtained from a woman aged 25 to 39 with acute or convalescent COVID-19.

The V and J genes are TRBV19 and TRBJ2-4; perhaps TRBD2 as D (6 bases). Germline CDR1 and CDR2: LNHDA and SQIVND (reference sequence). V lost 7 bases to trimming and J lost 0 bases, with 25 bases between them. The CDR3 spans 19 residues. Written as DNA, the CDR3 is TGTGCCAGTAACGCCCGCGGTTCTACTAGCAGACTAGCCAAAAACATTCAGTACTTC. Its protein is CASNARGSTSRLAKNIQYF.

The chain uses TRBV19 and TRBJ2-3; 7 nucleotides line up with TRBD2. Germline loops: CDR1 LNHDA, CDR2 SQIVND (reference sequence). The CDR3 is 16 amino acids. The J segment lost 2 bases and the V segment lost 6 bases, leaving 11 bases of the junction unmatched. The CDR3 DNA reads TGTGCCAGTAGCCACCATCTAGCGGAGACCACAGATACGCAGTATTTT. Protein sequence: CASSHHLAETTDTQYF. Complete variable domain (other parts from reference TRBV19 and TRBJ2-3): DGGITQSPKYLFRKEGQNVTLSCEQNLNHDAMYWYRQDPGQGLRLIYYSQIVNDFQKGDIAEGYSVSREKKESFPLTVTSAQKNPTAFYLCASSHHLAETTDTQYFGPGTRLTVL.